The clone carrying this TCR beta chain was counted ten times or more. This sample's RNA came from whole unsorted tissue. More than 3 cm separated this lung sample from the edge of the tumor. The library came from three nested PCR rounds adapted from ARM-PCR protocols. TCRdb reprocessed the multiplex PCR reads with MiXCR, giving one entry per CDR3 protein. The sample consists of some 100,000 distinct CDR3 sequences, roughly two thirds of them appearing once. The CDR3 is 14 amino acids. Unmatched junction bases numbered 3, after V lost 1 base and J lost 8 bases. Germline V gene data show CDR1 as DFQATT and CDR2 as SNEGSKA (reference sequence). The sample comes from a study of tumor and adjacent non-tumor tissue in lung cancer.

The source material was distant non-tumor lung tissue. This rearrangement joins TRBV20-1 to TRBJ1-6; 9 nucleotides match TRBD1. This TCR was sampled from a young man with non-small cell lung cancer. CDR3 sequence: CSARGDREHSPLHF. CDR3 nucleotides: TGCAGTGCTAGAGGGGACAGGGAACATTCACCCCTCCACTTT.